A selection of T cell receptor beta chains follows, all from one sample in a study of cytomegalovirus exposure and HLA in healthy donors. The protocol was immunoSEQ multiplex PCR, while the TCRdb copy is restricted to in-frame clones and leaves out a portion. In the table there are about 140,000 clones, roughly 78% of which are singletons. Sequences were obtained from PBMCs. Every receptor here comes from a female donor in good health and CMV-seronegative. The CDR3 runs from the conserved cysteine through the conserved F or W. The D gene is left open where the match is weak. Some rows have no size entry. The others give once, few or many, or a class for an expanded clone.

V	D	J	size	CDR3	DNA
TRBV5-1	.	TRBJ2-2	.	CASSLDPGWTGELFF	TGCGCCAGCAGCTTGGATCCAGGGTGGACCGGGGAGCTGTTTTTT
TRBV2	.	TRBJ1-4	.	CASVWAGDEKLFF	TGTGCCAGCGTCTGGGCGGGGGATGAAAAACTGTTTTTT
TRBV27	TRBD1	TRBJ2-1	.	CASSITGGFYNEQFF	TGTGCCAGCAGTATTACAGGGGGTTTCTACAATGAGCAGTTCTTC
TRBV6-6	.	TRBJ1-1	few	CASSPSAGRRTEAFF	TGTGCCAGCAGTCCCTCCGCGGGACGGCGCACTGAAGCTTTCTTT
TRBV7-2	TRBD1	TRBJ2-1	.	CASSFNRDRLSSYNEQFF	TGTGCCAGCAGCTTTAACCGGGACAGGCTATCTTCCTACAATGAGCAGTTCTTC
TRBV7-8	.	TRBJ1-5	.	CASSLALTVYSNQPQHF	TGTGCCAGCAGCTTAGCGTTGACAGTTTATAGCAATCAGCCCCAGCATTTT
TRBV28	.	TRBJ2-2	.	CASSSVGELFF	TGTGCCAGCAGTTCGGTAGGGGAGCTGTTTTTT
TRBV4-1	TRBD1	TRBJ2-7	few	CASSLGQGNGEQYF	TGCGCCAGCAGCCTCGGACAGGGAAACGGCGAGCAGTACTTC
TRBV27	TRBD1	TRBJ1-2	.	CASYGTGMVGYTF	TGTGCCAGCTACGGGACAGGGATGGTTGGCTACACCTTC
TRBV5-8	.	TRBJ1-2	.	CASSLVVATYGYTF	TGTGCCAGCAGCTTGGTTGTAGCTACCTATGGCTACACCTTC
TRBV2	TRBD2	TRBJ2-2	.	CASNLAGAGELFF	TGTGCCAGCAATTTGGCGGGGGCCGGGGAGCTGTTTTTT
TRBV27	.	TRBJ1-2	.	CASSPGLGYGYTF	TGTGCCAGCAGTCCGGGACTCGGCTATGGCTACACCTTC
TRBV19	.	TRBJ1-2	.	CASSPPWQSNYGYTF	TGTGCCAGTAGCCCCCCGTGGCAGTCTAACTATGGCTACACCTTC
TRBV30	.	TRBJ1-3	.	CAWSDQATSGNTIYF	TGTGCCTGGAGTGATCAGGCAACCTCTGGAAACACCATATATTTT
TRBV7-2	.	TRBJ2-5	.	CASSLVWGGEETQYF	TGTGCCAGCAGCTTAGTATGGGGGGGCGAAGAGACCCAGTACTTC
TRBV2	TRBD1	TRBJ1-6	few	CASSEGQLVPLHF	TGTGCCAGCAGTGAGGGACAGCTTGTACCCCTCCACTTT
TRBV15	TRBD1	TRBJ2-5	.	CATRRQGKGTQYF	TGTGCCACCAGGAGACAGGGGAAAGGGACCCAGTACTTC
TRBV4-1	TRBD1	TRBJ1-5	once	CASSPHLSTGVFQPQHF	TGCGCCAGCAGCCCTCACTTATCGACAGGGGTCTTTCAGCCCCAGCATTTT
TRBV5-1	.	TRBJ1-4	.	CASSAGGNEKLFF	TGCGCCAGCAGCGCCGGGGGGAATGAAAAACTGTTTTTT
TRBV7-2	TRBD1	TRBJ2-7	.	CASSLIGTGPYEQYF	TGTGCCAGCAGCTTAATAGGGACAGGGCCCTACGAGCAGTACTTC
TRBV2	TRBD2	TRBJ2-3	.	CAGNLGGGRDTQYF	TGTGCCGGGAACCTCGGGGGGGGAAGGGATACGCAGTATTTT
TRBV27	TRBD2	TRBJ2-7	many	CASKTREAGEQYF	TGTGCCAGCAAAACACGGGAGGCGGGTGAGCAGTACTTC
TRBV7-9	.	TRBJ1-1	.	CSSTLGPGDTEAFF	TGTTCCAGCACCCTCGGGCCGGGGGACACTGAAGCTTTCTTT
TRBV6-1	TRBD1	TRBJ1-1	once	CASSGTGGNTEAFF	TGTGCCAGCAGTGGGACAGGGGGAAACACTGAAGCTTTCTTT
TRBV28	.	TRBJ1-5	.	CASSSLNQPQHF	TGTGCCAGCAGTTCCCTTAATCAGCCCCAGCATTTT
TRBV6-5	TRBD1	TRBJ2-7	.	CASSLQGAWEQYF	TGTGCCAGCAGTTTACAGGGGGCATGGGAGCAGTACTTC
TRBV5-1	.	TRBJ1-1	.	CASSWGRGDTEAFF	TGCGCCAGCAGCTGGGGACGGGGGGACACTGAAGCTTTCTTT
TRBV2	TRBD2	TRBJ2-4	.	CASRAAVAGEGYF	TGTGCCAGCAGGGCCGCGGTAGCGGGGGAGGGGTACTTC
TRBV6-5	.	TRBJ1-1	.	CASSYSAKSEAFF	TGTGCCAGCAGTTACTCGGCCAAGTCCGAAGCTTTCTTT
TRBV5-4	TRBD2	TRBJ2-7	.	CASTEGGPLSYEQYF	TGTGCCAGTACCGAGGGAGGGCCCCTCTCCTACGAGCAGTACTTC
TRBV6-5	TRBD1	TRBJ2-7	.	CATKIWGQGTHEQYF	TGTGCCACTAAGATATGGGGACAGGGTACCCACGAGCAGTACTTC
TRBV10-3	.	TRBJ1-2	.	CAINPGPNYDYTF	TGTGCCATCAACCCGGGTCCTAACTATGACTACACCTTC